The 16 T cell receptor beta chains presented below share a single source sample, sequenced in a study of OX40 agonist ivuxolimab in advanced cancers. The protocol used for the library was the immunoSEQ multiplex PCR assay. TCRdb provides this immuneACCESS table in a form limited to in-frame rearrangements. Some clones are lacking; in checked studies, under half of them reflect an unresolved V gene, and why the rest are absent is not known. The sample has tens of thousands of clones on record, about 90% of them singletons. 16% of the sample goes to the ten largest clones. The source material was CD4+ or CD8+ T cells sorted from blood, sampled in a trial of the OX40 agonist ivuxolimab. The receptors shown here come from an adult with an advanced solid tumor such as melanoma, head and neck, liver or kidney cancer.

This clone was detected once. This sequence joins TRBV5-1 and TRBJ2-1, with 8 bases lining up with TRBD1. The CDR3 loop spans 15 amino acids. Germline CDR1 is SGHRS and CDR2 is YFSETQ. V was pared by 4 bases and J by 3 bases, with 6 bases of the junction left unmatched. CDR3 residues: CASSPPGTGYNEQFF. The CDR3 DNA follows: TGCGCCAGCAGCCCACCCGGGACAGGCTACAATGAGCAGTTCTTC. The full variable domain, with the rest looked up from reference TRBV5-1 and TRBJ2-1, is KAGVTQTPRYLIKTRGQQVTLSCSPISGHRSVSWYQQTPGQGLQFLFEYFSETQRNKGNFPGRFSGRQFSNSRSEMNVSTLELGDSALYLCASSPPGTGYNEQFFGPGTRLTVL.

This chain links TRBV19 with TRBJ2-2; D is unclear. Germline V gene data show CDR1 as LNHDA and CDR2 as SQIVND (reference sequence). V lost 5 bases, J lost 3 bases, and 10 bases lay in between. CDR3 length equals 14 residues. The CDR3 region has the DNA TGTGCCAGTAGTCCCGGAAGGGACACCGGGGAGCTGTTTTTT. It yields the protein CASSPGRDTGELFF.

This clone was recorded a few times. The chain uses TRBV5-6 and TRBJ2-2; 8 bases align to TRBD1. This CDR3 has 15 amino acids. J lost 3 bases, V lost 2 bases, and 3 bases had no gene match. Germline CDR1 SGHDT, CDR2 YYEEEE. CDR3: CASSLVQGDTGELFF. CDR3 nucleotide sequence: TGTGCCAGCAGCTTAGTACAGGGGGACACCGGGGAGCTGTTTTTT.

The J gene is TRBJ2-3, the V gene TRBV11-2, with D perhaps matching TRBD2 (5 bases). V was trimmed by 4 bases and J by 8 bases, leaving 19 bases between them. CDR1 is SGHAT, CDR2 FQNNGV, per germline. This CDR3 is built from 15 residues. CDR3 residues: CASSSRTHSGSTQYF. The DNA for the CDR3 is TGTGCCAGCAGCTCCCGGACTCACTCGGGGTCTACGCAGTATTTT.

The rearrangement uses TRBV19 and TRBJ2-1; 7 bases match TRBD2. V lost 7 bases to trimming and J lost 4 bases; unmatched junction nucleotides: 1. The germline CDR1 and CDR2 sequences are LNHDA and SQIVND (reference sequence). This CDR3 spans 12 amino acids. Written as DNA, the CDR3 is TGTGCCAGTACTAGCGGATACAATGAGCAGTTCTTC. Translation: CASTSGYNEQFF.

J is TRBJ1-1 and V is TRBV7-3; D not resolved. Germline assignment: CDR1 SGHTA and CDR2 FQGTGA. V lost 0 bases to trimming and J lost 6 bases, with 11 bases between them. The CDR3 has 14 residues. The CDR3 reads CASSLTGSLAEAFF. CDR3 DNA sequence: TGTGCCAGCAGCTTAACAGGGAGTTTGGCTGAAGCTTTCTTT.

This chain connects TRBV4-2 to TRBJ2-1; a weak D match, TRBD1 (6 bases). Germline loops: CDR1 LGHNA, CDR2 YNFKEQ. V lost 0 bases, J lost 5 bases, and 11 bases lay in between. The CDR3 extends over 15 amino acids. CDR3 region: CASSQDGQINNEQFF. CDR3 nucleotide sequence: TGTGCCAGCAGCCAAGATGGACAGATAAACAATGAGCAGTTCTTC.

This chain joins TRBV6-5 and TRBJ2-4; D gene unclear. The CDR3 has 14 residues. V lost 6 bases and J 15 bases, leaving 24 bases between the germline ends. Germline V gene sequence: CDR1 MNHEY, CDR2 SVGAGI. DNA of the CDR3: TGTGCCAGCAGCCCCCATTCGGATGCCCCGAAGTGGTACTTC. This encodes CASSPHSDAPKWYF.

The chain employs TRBV6-5 and TRBJ2-1, with a weak D call TRBD1 (6 bases). V lost 6 bases to trimming and J lost 3 bases, with 12 bases between them. Germline CDR1 and CDR2: MNHEY and SVGAGI. The CDR3 loop spans 14 amino acids. The CDR3 DNA reads TGTGCCAGCAGCCCTGACAGGAGCTACAATGAGCAGTTCTTC. It yields the protein CASSPDRSYNEQFF.

This chain uses TRBV28 with TRBJ2-2; D assignment may be TRBD1 or TRBD2 (5 bases each). CDR3 length equals 14 residues. Germline V gene lookup returns CDR1 MDHEN and CDR2 SYDVKM. Deletions cut 2 bases from V and 1 base from J, with 5 bases between. The CDR3 bases are TGTGCCAGCAGTTTAGGGGGGAACACCGGGGAGCTGTTTTTT. Residues: CASSLGGNTGELFF.

The chain recombines TRBV6-5 with TRBJ1-2, with D unclear. Deletions cut 4 bases from V and 1 base from J, with 7 bases between. Germline V CDR1 and CDR2: MNHEY, SVGAGI. This CDR3 spans 13 amino acids. The CDR3 region is CASSSALNYGYTF. The CDR3 DNA is TGTGCCAGCAGTTCAGCCCTTAACTATGGCTACACCTTC.

This chain uses TRBV7-3 with TRBJ2-1, with D possibly being TRBD1 (6 bases). Trimming removed 4 bases at V and 6 bases at J, with 13 bases between. From germline, CDR1 is SGHTA and CDR2 FQGTGA. The CDR3 loop spans 14 amino acids. Here the CDR3 DNA reads TGTGCCAGCAGCTGGTACAGGGAGATCAATGAGCAGTTCTTC. This codes for CASSWYREINEQFF.

The chain carries TRBV7-2 and TRBJ2-7, with 8 bases lining up with TRBD1. Germline V lookup: CDR1 SGHTA, CDR2 FQGNSA. V was pared by 6 bases and J by 3 bases, with 7 bases of the junction left unmatched. The CDR3 extends over 14 amino acids. This CDR3 is CASSRTGFIYEQYF. DNA for the CDR3: TGTGCCAGCAGTCGGACAGGGTTCATCTACGAGCAGTACTTC.

V usage is TRBV11-3 and J usage is TRBJ2-5, with 10 bases identical to TRBD1. J was trimmed by 5 bases and V by 5 bases; bases with no gene match: 8. Germline V gene data show CDR1 as SGHNT and CDR2 as YENEEA. The CDR3 length is 15 residues. CDR3 sequence reads: CASSLRQGARETQYF. The CDR3 nucleotides read TGTGCCAGCAGCCTCAGACAGGGGGCTCGGGAGACCCAGTACTTC.

This sequence joins TRBV2 and TRBJ1-5; no firm D call. V was shortened by 2 bases and J by 3 bases, with 11 bases between the two germline ends. Germline lookup yields CDR1 SNHLY and CDR2 FYNNEI. The CDR3 contains 15 residues. The CDR3 is CASSENTRLNQPQHF. The CDR3 DNA follows: TGTGCCAGCAGTGAAAACACCCGACTCAATCAGCCCCAGCATTTT.

This clone has just a few counts. The chain recombines TRBV29-1 with TRBJ2-7; D is tentatively TRBD1 or TRBD2 (6 bases each). The V gene's germline CDR1 is SQVTM and CDR2 ANQGSEA. Trimming cost V 4 bases and J 3 bases, with 16 bases left between them. This CDR3 region has 14 residues. The CDR3 spells CSVGGGGVVYEQYF. CDR3 DNA sequence: TGCAGCGTTGGTGGAGGGGGAGTGGTCTACGAGCAGTACTTC.